Shown below are 30 T cell receptor beta chains from a single sample sequenced in a study of cytomegalovirus exposure and HLA in healthy donors. Researchers ran the PCR with 60 Vbeta and 13 Jbeta primers. Assay used: immunoSEQ multiplex PCR; TCRdb lists only in-frame clones, some missing. The sample contains 150,000 or so clones, approximately 82% of which appear only once. Sequenced: PBMCs. The receptor set was obtained from a man younger than 45 in good health and CMV-seropositive.

This sequence joins TRBV2 and TRBJ1-5; D might be TRBD1 (6 bases). There are 15 residues in the CDR3. Germline V gives CDR1 SNHLY, CDR2 FYNNEI. V was cut by 2 bases and J by 0 bases, with 8 bases left in between. The CDR3 bases are TGTGCCAGCAGTGAACGACAGGATAGCAATCAGCCCCAGCATTTT. It is translated as CASSERQDSNQPQHF.

With regard to this clone: A read error likely explains this, since a far larger clone differs by one base. The V and J genes are TRBV25-1 and TRBJ2-1; 11 nucleotides line up with TRBD2. Germline V gives CDR1 MGHDK, CDR2 SYGVNS. The V segment lost 3 bases and the J segment 10 bases; nucleotides outside the gene matches: 14. The CDR3 covers 17 residues. DNA of the CDR3: TGTGCCAGCAGTGATAGCGGAATAGCGGGAGGGCCAGGGGAGCAGTTCTTC. This codes for CASSDSGIAGGPGEQFF.

Only one count was recorded for this clone. This rearrangement joins TRBV28 to TRBJ2-2, with D perhaps matching TRBD2 (5 bases). Germline assignment: CDR1 MDHEN and CDR2 SYDVKM. Between the trimmed V and J ends, which lost 4 bases and 5 bases, there was a span of 8 bases. The CDR3 is made up of 13 amino acids. The CDR3: CASSSEGTGELFF. The DNA of the CDR3 is TGTGCCAGCAGTTCAGAGGGTACCGGGGAGCTGTTTTTT.

This chain uses TRBV11-3 with TRBJ2-5; D is possibly TRBD1 (6 bases). The J call may be wrong; the DNA end is better matched by TRBJ2-7. Germline assignment: CDR1 SGHNT and CDR2 YENEEA. This CDR3 region has 17 residues. The CDR3 nucleotides are TGTGCCAGCAGCCCGGGCGTAGGACAGCCTTTTACCTACGAGCAGTACTTC. Its protein product is CASSPGVGQPFTYEQYF.

This chain links TRBV6-5 with TRBJ2-5, with D hard to call. The DNA end is more similar to TRBJ2-7, so the J call may be wrong. This CDR3 is built from 13 residues. The germline V gene has CDR1 MNHEY and CDR2 SVGAGI. This CDR3 is CASSQTLFYEQYF. Written as DNA, the CDR3 is TGTGCCAGCAGCCAAACGTTGTTTTACGAGCAGTACTTC.

This rearrangement joins TRBV30 to TRBJ2-3, with D maybe TRBD2 (6 bases). Germline assignment: CDR1 GTSNPN and CDR2 SVGIG (reference sequence). The ends were cut back, 5 bases at V and 6 bases at J, with 15 bases in the middle. The CDR3 is 13 residues long. CDR3 region: CAWPGLGVDTQYF. CDR3 nucleotides: TGTGCCTGGCCGGGACTGGGTGTGGATACGCAGTATTTT.

This chain joins TRBV5-1 and TRBJ1-1, with a tentative D call TRBD1 (6 bases). The CDR3 is made up of 16 amino acids. The germline gives CDR1 SGHRS, CDR2 YFSETQ. Trimming stripped 0 bases from V and 2 bases from J, with 14 bases between. In nucleotides, the CDR3 is TGCGCCAGCAGCTTGGCCCCGACAGGTAGCAACACTGAAGCTTTCTTT. Translation gives CASSLAPTGSNTEAFF.

The rearrangement uses TRBV7-2 and TRBJ2-1; no reliable D call. Germline-derived CDR1 and CDR2 are SGHTA and FQGNSA. CDR3 length: 13 residues. V dropped 5 bases and J dropped 2 bases, with 7 bases sitting between them. The CDR3 is CASSPLTYNEQFF. CDR3 DNA sequence: TGTGCCAGCAGCCCTCTAACCTACAATGAGCAGTTCTTC.

The rearrangement joins TRBV2 to TRBJ1-1; 10 bases map to TRBD1. CDR3 size: 14 residues. V shed 6 bases, J shed 4 bases, and the junction held 5 bases outside the gene matches. In germline, CDR1 is SNHLY, CDR2 FYNNEI. The CDR3, as DNA: TGTGCCAGCAGACGACAGGGGGCCGGCACTGAAGCTTTCTTT. It is translated as CASRRQGAGTEAFF.

This chain links TRBV30 with TRBJ1-1; D not resolved. Germline CDR1 GTSNPN, CDR2 SVGIG (reference sequence). The CDR3 runs to 12 residues. Trimming took off 3 bases at V and 11 bases at J, with 16 bases between the two ends. The CDR3, as DNA: TGTGCCTGGAGCTCTGGTACGGGAACGGCTTTCTTT. It yields the protein CAWSSGTGTAFF.

The CDR3 sequence: CASSRLAGGTYEQYF. CDR3 nucleotides: TGTGCCAGTAGTAGACTAGCGGGAGGGACCTACGAGCAGTACTTC. The chain is built from TRBV19 and TRBJ2-7, with 14 bases matching TRBD2. The CDR3 covers 15 residues. The trim removed 4 bases at V and 2 bases at J, leaving 1 base unmatched. Germline loops: CDR1 LNHDA, CDR2 SQIVND (reference sequence).

The genes are TRBV7-9 and TRBJ2-2, with D possibly TRBD2 on 5 matching bases. The germline gives CDR1 SEHNR, CDR2 FQNEAQ (reference sequence). CDR3 length: 17 residues. V lost 1 base and J lost 1, with 13 bases in between. The CDR3 loop is CASSLVWVGENTGELFF. Here the CDR3 DNA reads TGTGCCAGCAGCTTAGTCTGGGTGGGAGAGAACACCGGGGAGCTGTTTTTT.

J is TRBJ1-6 and V is TRBV7-9; 9 positions match TRBD1. V shed 3 bases, J shed 9 bases, and the junction held 9 bases outside the gene matches. The CDR3 covers 16 residues. CDR1 is SEHNR, CDR2 FQNEAQ, per germline (reference sequence). CDR3 DNA: TGTGCCAGCAGCTTCGGCTCGGACAGGGGAGGTTCACCCCTCCACTTT. Its protein is CASSFGSDRGGSPLHF.

The chain combines TRBV29-1 with TRBJ1-2, with TRBD1 matching over 9 bases. CDR1 is SQVTM, CDR2 ANQGSEA, per germline. The CDR3 is made up of 14 amino acids. V trimming: 4 bases; J trimming: 4 bases; junction bases outside the gene matches: 7. The CDR3 DNA reads as TGCAGCGTTGGGTTGGGACAGGGTGGCTATGGCTACACCTTC. Translated, it gives CSVGLGQGGYGYTF.

The chain combines TRBV5-1 with TRBJ1-6; TRBD1 is a possible D gene (6 bases). This CDR3 is built from 14 residues. Germline V lookup: CDR1 SGHRS, CDR2 YFSETQ. Trimming left V 3 bases short and J 9 bases short, with 13 bases between. The CDR3: CASSSGTPGSPLHF. CDR3 DNA: TGCGCCAGCAGCTCCGGGACACCCGGTTCACCCCTCCACTTT.

This chain uses TRBV5-4 with TRBJ2-1, with D maybe TRBD2 (6 bases). The CDR3 extends over 15 amino acids. V was trimmed by 4 bases and J by 1 base, leaving 12 bases between them. Germline CDR1 reads SGHNT; CDR2 reads YYREEE (reference sequence). The CDR3 sequence: CASSAPGVSYNEQFF. The CDR3 nucleotides are TGTGCCAGCAGCGCACCGGGGGTATCCTACAATGAGCAGTTCTTC.

The chain carries TRBV9 and TRBJ2-1; TRBD2 aligns across 12 bases. Trimming removed 0 bases from V and 7 bases from J; junction bases left unmatched: 11. From germline, CDR1 is SGDLS and CDR2 YYNGEE. The CDR3 has 18 amino acids. CDR3 residues: CASSVVASGGVGFNEQFF. CDR3 coding DNA: TGTGCCAGCAGCGTAGTGGCTAGCGGGGGGGTGGGTTTTAATGAGCAGTTCTTC.

The rearrangement links TRBV4-1 to TRBJ1-4; 7 bases are a match to TRBD1. The CDR3 is 15 residues long. Germline CDR1 reads MGHRA; CDR2 reads YSYEKL. After removal of 6 bases from V and 6 bases from J, the junction contained 10 bases not matched to a gene. This CDR3 is CASSSYRGRDEKLFF. The CDR3 DNA reads as TGCGCCAGCAGTTCCTACAGGGGCCGAGATGAAAAACTGTTTTTT.

The chain's CDR3 is CASSQATGRAEYEQYF. The CDR3, as DNA: TGTGCCAGCAGCCAGGCCACGGGGAGGGCCGAGTACGAGCAGTACTTC. This chain uses TRBV14 with TRBJ2-5, with TRBD2 matching over 7 bases. The J call is uncertain, as TRBJ2-7 better fits the DNA end. The CDR3 has 16 amino acids. Germline assignment: CDR1 SGHDN and CDR2 FVKESK.

This chain uses TRBV9 with TRBJ2-1; TRBD2 agrees at 11 bases. This CDR3 spans 18 amino acids. V lost 0 bases and J lost 7; bases outside the gene matches: 12. CDR1 and CDR2 (germline): SGDLS, YYNGEE. CDR3: CASSVATVPLAGANEQFF. The CDR3 DNA reads TGTGCCAGCAGCGTAGCTACTGTCCCACTAGCGGGAGCGAATGAGCAGTTCTTC.

The chain joins TRBV7-2 to TRBJ2-2, with TRBD2 matching 9 bases. The CDR3 loop spans 19 amino acids. Losses at the gene ends were 1 base for V and 9 bases for J; bases not matched to a gene: 18. CDR1 is SGHTA and CDR2 is FQGNSA in the germline V gene. The CDR3 sequence is CASSLVRSSLAGGRRELFF. The CDR3 nucleotides read TGTGCCAGCAGCTTAGTTCGGTCGTCTCTTGCGGGGGGGAGAAGGGAGCTGTTTTTT.

V usage is TRBV19 and J usage is TRBJ1-2; possible D gene TRBD1, 5 bases. The CDR3 runs to 13 residues. V shed 5 bases and J shed 3 bases, with 10 bases lying between them. Germline V gene data show CDR1 as LNHDA and CDR2 as SQIVND (reference sequence). The CDR3 reads CASSSGEDYGYTF. The CDR3, as DNA: TGTGCCAGTAGTTCGGGGGAGGACTATGGCTACACCTTC.

The chain uses TRBV30 and TRBJ2-2, with D possibly TRBD1 on 6 matching bases. Trimming left V 8 bases short and J 2 bases short, with 15 bases between. The germline CDR1 and CDR2 sequences are GTSNPN and SVGIG (reference sequence). There are 14 residues in the CDR3. The DNA of the CDR3 is TGTGCCGGCCGAGCAGGGGCCAACACCGGGGAGCTGTTTTTT. Protein: CAGRAGANTGELFF. The full variable domain, completed using reference TRBV30 and TRBJ2-2, is SQTIHQWPATLVQPVGSPLSLECTVEGTSNPNLYWYRQAAGRGLQLLFYSVGIGQISSEVPQNLSASRPQDRQFILSSKKLLLSDSGFYLCAGRAGANTGELFFGEGSRLTVL.

This clone was picked up one time. The chain recombines TRBV11-2 with TRBJ2-5, with 8 bases identical to TRBD2. CDR3 length equals 16 residues. Germline CDR1 and CDR2: SGHAT and FQNNGV. V gave up 1 base and J gave up 2 bases; unmatched junction bases: 6. The CDR3 here is CASSLVASGSQETQYF. The CDR3 DNA reads as TGTGCCAGCAGCTTAGTGGCTAGCGGGTCTCAAGAGACCCAGTACTTC.

This chain connects TRBV5-1 to TRBJ2-2; 8 nucleotides match TRBD1. The CDR3 totals 16 residues. V gave up 0 bases and J gave up 6 bases; unmatched junction bases: 7. Looked up from germline, CDR1 is SGHRS and CDR2 is YFSETQ. CDR3 region: CASSLATGVGPGELFF. In DNA, the CDR3 is TGCGCCAGCAGCTTGGCGACAGGGGTTGGCCCCGGGGAGCTGTTTTTT.

This CDR3 reads CASSGRTVLNYGYTF. The DNA of the CDR3 is TGTGCCAGCAGTGGACGGACAGTCCTTAACTATGGCTACACCTTC. The chain has TRBV6-1 and TRBJ1-2; TRBD1 is a possible D gene (6 bases). V shed 4 bases and J shed 1 base, with 13 bases lying between them. The germline CDR1 and CDR2 sequences are MNHNS and SASEGT. This CDR3 comprises 15 residues.

V is TRBV28 and J is TRBJ1-2, with D perhaps TRBD1 (6 bases). V was shortened by 3 bases and J by 7 bases, with 12 bases between the two germline ends. From germline, CDR1 is MDHEN and CDR2 SYDVKM. This CDR3 is 13 amino acids long. The CDR3 sequence is CASSLLGQFGYTF. The CDR3 coding sequence is TGTGCCAGCAGTTTGCTCGGACAGTTTGGCTACACCTTC.

This chain links TRBV27 with TRBJ1-5, with D unresolved. V shed 0 bases and J shed 5 bases, with 11 bases lying between them. Looked up from germline, CDR1 is MNHEY and CDR2 is SMNVEV (reference sequence). The CDR3 is 15 residues long. This CDR3 is CASSLSGGEDQPQHF. For the CDR3, the DNA is TGTGCCAGCAGTTTATCCGGCGGGGAAGATCAGCCCCAGCATTTT.

This chain links TRBV9 with TRBJ1-5; 10 positions agree with TRBD1. Germline CDR1 and CDR2: SGDLS and YYNGEE. This CDR3 has 15 amino acids. Trimming cost V 4 bases and J 4 bases; bases outside gene matches: 5. The CDR3 DNA is TGTGCCAGCAGCAAGACAGGGGGCGAGAATCAGCCCCAGCATTTT. This encodes CASSKTGGENQPQHF.

This clone was picked up one time. The V call is TRBV7-8, the J call TRBJ2-3, with D perhaps TRBD2 (5 bases). Germline lookup yields CDR1 SGHVS and CDR2 FQNEAQ. CDR3 length: 14 amino acids. With 5 bases removed from V and 1 base from J, the gap between germline ends came to 10 bases. CDR3: CASSPGLRTDTQYF. The DNA of the CDR3 is TGTGCCAGCAGCCCTGGACTCCGCACAGATACGCAGTATTTT.